What follows describes a single T cell receptor beta chain. Its cognate antigen has yet to be identified. Base-call qualities are not available, and no considerably larger clone is one nucleotide away. The label giving this sample's time point can be read as: after neoadjuvant nivolumab, at surgical resection. Patients had been newly diagnosed with stage II-IVA oral cavity squamous cell carcinoma, and no prior systemic or radiation treatment had been given to the patients. The cohort was composed of patients with HPV-negative, locally advanced oral cavity squamous cell carcinoma. Samples were obtained from a longitudinal correlative study of a single-arm phase II trial of neoadjuvant nivolumab in oral cavity squamous cell carcinoma. Subject-matched pre- and post-treatment PBMCs and tumors from three responders and three non-responders underwent genomic DNA-based TCRbeta sequencing. The Maxwell RSC DNA from Tissue kit was used to isolate genomic DNA from tumor tissue.

For survey sequencing, tumor libraries mostly used 4.8 ug of input genomic DNA, with two replicates for each sample. The immunoSEQ hsTCRbeta kit was used to prepare TCRbeta libraries according to the manufacturer's instructions. An Illumina NovaSeq 6000 S4 flow cell was used to sequence the final libraries, which had first been combined to 3 nM. As for how the authors treated the data: Raw data preprocessing and quality control were performed with the immunoSEQ Analyzer. The analysis was restricted to productive rearrangements, with each unique CDR3 amino acid sequence defining a clonotype. Using the R package tcR, the researchers computed the Gini-Simpson index as their estimate of repertoire clonality. Student's t test was used to compare Gini indices, and Pearson correlation was used to assess associations with tumor size change. TCRdb stores this immuneACCESS table with in-frame sequences only. Part of the clones is absent; in the studies checked, under half of the shortfall reflects unresolved V genes, and no reason is known for the rest. V, J and clone size were drawn from that table, and D and trimming were deduced from the DNA. In all, the sample holds about 15,000 clones, and approximately 40% of those were seen once. Less than 40% of the sample goes to the ten largest clones.

This sample is part of a study of neoadjuvant anti-PD-1 for oral cavity cancer (dated by TCRdb to 2020 to 2023). About the study as a whole: Before curative-intent surgical resection, most patients were given three to four biweekly doses of nivolumab at 3 mg/kg. Patients who did not progress were given a fourth nivolumab dose at about day 43 and had definitive surgical resection on days 50-56. Patients with complete response, partial response or stable disease by RECIST 1.1 were defined as responders, whereas patients with progression were defined as non-responders. The parent correlative cohort had 12 to 13 patients and a response rate of more than 25%.

Study-level results and caveats: Higher pretreatment blood Treg/Th17 ratios correlated with higher pretreatment blood TCRbeta clonality and lower post-treatment tumor TCRbeta clonality. Greater tumor shrinkage correlated with larger post-treatment sizes of preexisting intratumoral clones, which suggests that expansion of preexisting clones contributed to response. Only a few patients per response group were included in the TCR analyses, and larger cohorts for validation were called for by the authors.

The receptor comes from a person aged 40-85 years with oral cavity squamous cell carcinoma. This sample comprised tumor tissue, obtained after nivolumab (anti-PD-1) treatment.

The DNA sequence follows: TGTGCCAGCAGCTTAGGACAGGGGGCGGGTTCGGGAGAGCAGTACTTC. Translated, it reads CASSLGQGAGSGEQYF. In this chain, TRBV7-8 is recombined with TRBJ2-7, and 10 junction bases match TRBD1. Inclusive of the bounding cysteine and phenylalanine, the CDR3 is 16 residues long. The retained sequence is limited to the CDR3, 48 bases, with the frame set at the first base. From a lookup of the germline V gene, CDR1 and CDR2 are SGHVS and FQNEAQ. Unmatched junction bases come to 10, with V trimmed by 1 base and J by 7 bases.